The rows below give T cell receptor beta chains drawn from one sample of a study of T cell clones after liver transplantation. Assay used: immunoSEQ multiplex PCR; TCRdb lists only in-frame clones, some missing. Counted here are around 80,000 clones, roughly 80% occurring once; the ten biggest clones make up approximately 0.43%. This material consisted of CD4+ T cells from blood, taken 45 to 46 months after liver transplant. Receptors originate from a human patient who received a liver transplant. The graft donor may have given rise to some T cells. The CDR3 runs from the conserved cysteine through the conserved F or W. The D gene is left open where the match is weak. A row's size may be missing; if present it is once, few, many or a size class.

clone size	D gene	V gene	J gene	CDR3 protein	CDR3 DNA
-	-	TRBV10-2	TRBJ2-7	CASSDHRSSYEQYF	TGCGCCAGCAGTGACCACAGGAGCTCCTACGAGCAGTACTTC
medium-sized	-	TRBV5-4	TRBJ2-7	CASSATDSMEQYF	TGTGCCAGCAGCGCTACGGACTCTATGGAGCAGTACTTC
-	TRBD2	TRBV28	TRBJ2-1	CASSSGASGYNEQFF	TGTGCCAGCAGCTCCGGGGCTAGCGGTTACAATGAGCAGTTCTTC
-	TRBD2	TRBV5-1	TRBJ2-7	CASRMSLTSGSVYEQYF	TGCGCCAGCAGGATGTCCCTGACTAGCGGGAGCGTCTACGAGCAGTACTTC
-	TRBD1	TRBV4-1	TRBJ2-2	CASSQALGTVSTGELFF	TGCGCCAGCAGCCAAGCCCTTGGGACAGTATCAACCGGGGAGCTGTTTTTT
few	-	TRBV5-1	TRBJ1-1	CASSLYTMNTEAFF	TGCGCCAGCAGCTTGTACACAATGAACACTGAAGCTTTCTTT
-	-	TRBV7-2	TRBJ1-2	CASSLRDINYGYTF	TGTGCCAGCAGCTTAAGGGATATAAACTATGGCTACACCTTC
few	-	TRBV27	TRBJ1-2	CASSLRAPNYGYTF	TGTGCCAGCAGTCTCAGGGCCCCTAACTATGGCTACACCTTC
-	TRBD1	TRBV11-2	TRBJ2-3	CASSFTGTGSDTQYF	TGTGCCAGCAGCTTCACCGGGACAGGGTCAGATACGCAGTATTTT
-	-	TRBV6-1	TRBJ1-5	CASSKAGRQPQHF	TGTGCCAGCAGTAAAGCCGGACGGCAGCCCCAGCATTTT
-	-	TRBV7-3	TRBJ2-5	CASSLSGVLTETQYF	TGTGCCAGCAGCTTATCGGGAGTGTTGACGGAGACCCAGTACTTC
-	TRBD2	TRBV6-1	TRBJ2-1	CASSFFSGRMDEQFF	TGTGCCAGCAGTTTTTTTAGCGGGAGGATGGATGAGCAGTTCTTC
-	-	TRBV20-1	TRBJ1-2	CSATYYGYTF	TGCAGTGCCACCTATTATGGCTACACCTTC
-	TRBD1	TRBV5-4	TRBJ1-2	CASSTGGGQAYGYTF	TGTGCCAGCAGCACGGGGGGGGGACAGGCTTATGGCTACACCTTC
-	-	TRBV2	TRBJ2-5	CASDQTGETQYF	TGTGCCAGCGATCAGACCGGGGAGACCCAGTACTTC
-	TRBD1	TRBV15	TRBJ2-5	CATSFQGQSRETQYF	TGTGCCACCAGCTTTCAGGGACAGAGCCGAGAGACCCAGTACTTC
-	-	TRBV7-3	TRBJ1-2	CASSSWGRGYTF	TGTGCCAGCAGTAGTTGGGGCCGAGGCTACACCTTC
-	-	TRBV7-9	TRBJ2-7	CASSLVPEEQYF	TGTGCCAGCAGCTTAGTCCCTGAAGAGCAGTACTTC
-	TRBD1	TRBV18	TRBJ1-4	CASSRDRGDLDEKLFF	TGTGCCAGCTCCCGGGACAGGGGCGATCTGGATGAAAAACTGTTTTTT
-	TRBD1	TRBV5-8	TRBJ1-3	CASSFKGALGNTIYF	TGTGCCAGCAGCTTTAAGGGGGCGCTTGGAAACACCATATATTTT
-	TRBD2	TRBV4-1	TRBJ2-3	CASSQASGSRTDTQYF	TGCGCCAGCAGCCAAGCTAGCGGGAGCCGAACAGATACGCAGTATTTT
-	-	TRBV10-3	TRBJ1-1	CAISEDVRNTEAFF	TGTGCCATCAGTGAGGACGTGAGGAACACTGAAGCTTTCTTT
-	-	TRBV6-1	TRBJ1-1	CASSEGAGWGTEAFF	TGTGCCAGCAGTGAAGGGGCGGGGTGGGGCACTGAAGCTTTCTTT
-	-	TRBV11-2	TRBJ2-1	CASSYYLTASSYNEQFF	TGTGCCAGCAGCTACTACCTGACAGCAAGCTCCTACAATGAGCAGTTCTTC
-	-	TRBV2	TRBJ2-5	CASTIVGGGETQYF	TGTGCCAGCACGATCGTGGGGGGCGGCGAGACCCAGTACTTC
-	-	TRBV7-2	TRBJ2-3	CASSLMGGRTDTQYF	TGTGCCAGCAGCTTAATGGGAGGTCGAACAGATACGCAGTATTTT
-	-	TRBV10-3	TRBJ1-1	CAISERGGRTEAFF	TGTGCCATCAGTGAGCGGGGGGGGCGGACTGAAGCTTTCTTT
-	TRBD1	TRBV5-1	TRBJ1-1	CASSLYSRGRDNTEAFF	TGCGCCAGCAGCTTGTATTCCAGGGGGAGGGATAACACTGAAGCTTTCTTT
-	TRBD1	TRBV28	TRBJ1-5	CASSLSDRDNQPQHF	TGTGCCAGCAGTTTATCTGACAGGGACAATCAGCCCCAGCATTTT
-	-	TRBV7-6	TRBJ1-2	CASSRDTFNSYGYTF	TGTGCCAGCAGCCGGGACACCTTCAATAGCTATGGCTACACCTTC
-	-	TRBV6-5	TRBJ1-1	CASRRQMNTEAFF	TGTGCCAGCAGGCGACAGATGAACACTGAAGCTTTCTTT
-	-	TRBV15	TRBJ1-1	CATSRDHEATGRAFF	TGTGCCACCAGCAGAGATCATGAGGCGACAGGACGTGCTTTCTTT
-	-	TRBV5-1	TRBJ2-3	CASSFSGYTDTQYF	TGCGCCAGCAGCTTTTCAGGGTACACAGATACGCAGTATTTT
-	TRBD1	TRBV2	TRBJ2-2	CASHYGQGWTGELFF	TGTGCCAGCCATTACGGACAGGGTTGGACCGGGGAGCTGTTTTTT
-	-	TRBV30	TRBJ2-3	CAWTRQAPTDTQYF	TGTGCCTGGACAAGACAGGCCCCCACAGATACGCAGTATTTT
-	TRBD1	TRBV9	TRBJ1-1	CASRGQGSDEAFF	TGTGCCAGCAGGGGACAGGGGTCGGATGAAGCTTTCTTT
-	-	TRBV9	TRBJ1-3	CASSVAIGQGGNTIYF	TGTGCCAGCAGCGTAGCTATCGGGCAGGGTGGAAACACCATATATTTT
-	-	TRBV19	TRBJ2-3	CASSIVVGTTQYF	TGTGCCAGTAGTATAGTAGTAGGGACTACGCAGTATTTT
-	-	TRBV28	TRBJ1-5	CATRLGGSNQPQHF	TGTGCCACTCGCCTGGGAGGAAGCAATCAGCCCCAGCATTTT
-	-	TRBV5-4	TRBJ2-2	CASSSRQGMNTGELFF	TGTGCCAGCAGCTCCCGTCAAGGGATGAACACCGGGGAGCTGTTTTTT
-	-	TRBV6-6	TRBJ2-2	CASSPSGSTGELFF	TGTGCCAGCAGTCCCTCAGGCTCCACCGGGGAGCTGTTTTTT
-	-	TRBV5-3	TRBJ2-7	CARSSGSDEQYF	TGTGCCAGAAGCTCAGGGAGCGACGAGCAGTACTTC
-	-	TRBV6-5	TRBJ2-7	CASNQASNEQYF	TGTGCCAGCAACCAGGCTTCCAACGAGCAGTACTTC
-	-	TRBV30	TRBJ2-5	CAWSRKGRSGQETQYF	TGTGCCTGGAGTAGGAAAGGAAGGAGCGGACAAGAGACCCAGTACTTC
few	-	TRBV4-3	TRBJ1-5	CASSLHRNQPQHF	TGCGCCAGCAGCCTTCACAGGAATCAGCCCCAGCATTTT
-	-	TRBV7-2	TRBJ2-7	CASSLGSGEQYF	TGTGCCAGCAGCTTAGGTAGTGGCGAGCAGTACTTC
few	TRBD1	TRBV5-6	TRBJ2-7	CASSLFWTGTRWPYF	TGTGCCAGCAGCTTGTTCTGGACAGGGACCAGATGGCCCTACTTC